The present T cell receptor beta chain was sequenced within a study of cytomegalovirus exposure and HLA in healthy donors. Study overall: Of several hundred genotyped donors, 70% to 85% clustered with self-reported Caucasian donors. Points from the study as a whole: Most TCRs appeared rarely, but some public TCRs recurred in many donors. Sequencing depth roughly uniform across donors was assumed in presence/absence analyses. TCR beta chains numbering some 160 were designated cytomegalovirus-associated.

Of note for this clone: Its target is unknown.

PCR amplification relied on 60 Vbeta primers (plus 13 Jbeta primers). Method: immunoSEQ multiplex PCR; TCRdb's copy keeps in-frame clones and lacks some. Listed are over 200,000 clones; under 1% falls within the top ten. Source material: PBMCs. The clonotype comes from a woman aged 25 to 45 in good health and CMV-seropositive.

This chain's CDR3 is CASSLGQRSVNTEAFF. As DNA, the CDR3 is TGTGCCAGCAGCTTAGGACAACGGTCCGTTAACACTGAAGCTTTCTTT. This chain links TRBV7-2 with TRBJ1-1; no reliable D call. CDR3 length equals 16 residues. Per the germline V gene, CDR1 is SGHTA and CDR2 is FQGNSA. Trimming removed 1 base from V and 2 bases from J, with 14 bases in between.